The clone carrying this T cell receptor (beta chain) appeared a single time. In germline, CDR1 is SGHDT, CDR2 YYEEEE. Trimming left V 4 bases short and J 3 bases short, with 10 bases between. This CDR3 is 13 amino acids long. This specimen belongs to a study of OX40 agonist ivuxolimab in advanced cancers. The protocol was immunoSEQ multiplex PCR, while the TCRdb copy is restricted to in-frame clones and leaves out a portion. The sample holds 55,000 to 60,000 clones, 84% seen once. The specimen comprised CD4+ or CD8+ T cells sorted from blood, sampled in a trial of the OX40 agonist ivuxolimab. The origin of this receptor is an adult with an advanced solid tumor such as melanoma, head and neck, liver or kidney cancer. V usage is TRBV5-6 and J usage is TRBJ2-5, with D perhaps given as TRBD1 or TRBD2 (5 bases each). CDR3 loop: CASSAGTEETQYF. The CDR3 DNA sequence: TGTGCCAGCAGCGCCGGGACGGAAGAGACCCAGTACTTC.